This T cell receptor (beta chain) comes out of a study of cytomegalovirus exposure and HLA in healthy donors. Broader study findings: Investigators reported 150 to 200 TCR beta chains as tied to cytomegalovirus. Confirmation was obtained in vitro that three CMV-associated chains are specific for CMV antigens. In a later analysis, V- and J-gene trimming of beta chains associated with a DCLRE1C missense variant, replicated independently.

A note on this clone: Its antigen is undetermined.

PCR used 60 Vbeta primers and 13 Jbeta primers. Libraries were prepared by immunoSEQ multiplex PCR; TCRdb keeps only in-frame clonotypes and omits some of them. Of 150,000 to 200,000 clones listed, under 75% were seen once; the top ten hold around 7%. The sequence came from a man aged 40-49 years in good health and CMV-seropositive. Sequencing input: PBMCs.

The CDR3 DNA is TGTGCCAGCAAAGCGTTGGGGACAGCCCTTTGCGAGCAGTACTTC. Its protein is CASKALGTALCEQYF. The gene calls are TRBV6-1 and TRBJ2-7; 7 positions match TRBD1. The CDR3 runs 15 residues. After removal of 7 bases from V and 6 bases from J, the junction contained 15 bases not matched to a gene. Per the germline V gene, CDR1 is MNHNS and CDR2 is SASEGT.